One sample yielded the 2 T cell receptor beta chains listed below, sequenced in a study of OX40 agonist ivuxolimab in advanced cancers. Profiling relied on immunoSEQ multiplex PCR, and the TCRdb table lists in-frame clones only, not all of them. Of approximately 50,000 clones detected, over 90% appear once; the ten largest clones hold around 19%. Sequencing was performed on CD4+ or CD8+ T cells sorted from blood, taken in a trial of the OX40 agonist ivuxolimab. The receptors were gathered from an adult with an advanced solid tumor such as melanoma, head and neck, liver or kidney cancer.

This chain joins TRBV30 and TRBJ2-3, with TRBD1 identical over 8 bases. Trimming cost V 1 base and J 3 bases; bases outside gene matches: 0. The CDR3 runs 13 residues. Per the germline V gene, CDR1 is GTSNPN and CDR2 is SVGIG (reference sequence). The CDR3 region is CAWSGTGTDTQYF. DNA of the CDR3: TGTGCCTGGAGTGGGACAGGGACAGATACGCAGTATTTT.

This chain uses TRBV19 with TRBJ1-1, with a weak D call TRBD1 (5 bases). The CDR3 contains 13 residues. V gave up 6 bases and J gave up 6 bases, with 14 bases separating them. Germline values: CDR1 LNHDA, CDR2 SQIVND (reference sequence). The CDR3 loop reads CASRGRGKAEAFF. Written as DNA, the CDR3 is TGTGCCAGTAGGGGTCGGGGGAAAGCTGAAGCTTTCTTT.